This TCR beta chain is from a study of shared clonotypes between healthy human individuals. Study-wide context: Sampling drew on donors who were a couple of women and three men aged 18 to 49. CD4 naive cells filled three plates per donor, CD4 memory three, CD8 naive two and CD8 memory one.

The data were produced by immunoSEQ multiplex PCR, yet TCRdb's version contains in-frame clones alone and is incomplete. This sample yields 950,000 to 1,100,000 clones, of which roughly 74% are seen a single time; roughly 0.57% belongs to the top ten. In its sample, this clone was seen many times. Its antigen is not known. The study, taken as a whole, reports: Few donors limited the genetic and exposure-history diversity represented.

The CDR3 totals 16 residues. V shed 3 bases and J 4 bases; nucleotides not matched to a gene: 8. Germline V gene sequence: CDR1 LNHDA, CDR2 SQIVND (reference sequence). Sequencing input: memory CD4+ T cells from PBMCs. Subset noted: CD45RA-negative fraction. This TCR came from a man younger than 35 in good health. Some clones in this sample may be carry-over from other donors' samples. This chain connects TRBV19 to TRBJ2-1; 8 bases map to TRBD2. CDR3 bases: TGTGCCAGTAGTATCGGGAGGGCCTCCGGATACAATGAGCAGTTCTTC. This sequence encodes CASSIGRASGYNEQFF. The variable domain in full, with the rest retrieved from reference TRBV19 and TRBJ2-1, is DGGITQSPKYLFRKEGQNVTLSCEQNLNHDAMYWYRQDPGQGLRLIYYSQIVNDFQKGDIAEGYSVSREKKESFPLTVTSAQKNPTAFYLCASSIGRASGYNEQFFGPGTRLTVL.